These 30 T cell receptor beta chains share one sample of origin, sequenced in a study of cytomegalovirus exposure and HLA in healthy donors. It was with 60 Vbeta and 13 Jbeta primers that the PCR ran. The protocol was immunoSEQ multiplex PCR, while the TCRdb copy is restricted to in-frame clones and leaves out a portion. The sample contains some 120,000 clones, roughly 78% of which appear only once. Source material: PBMCs. The receptors shown here come from a middle-aged woman in good health and CMV-seronegative.

V usage is TRBV6-1 and J usage is TRBJ2-1; TRBD2 matches 10 bases. Per germline, CDR1 MNHNS and CDR2 SASEGT. There are 15 residues in the CDR3. The V gene end was trimmed by 6 bases and the J gene end by 3 bases; junction bases not matched to a gene: 5. The CDR3, as DNA: TGTGCCAGCAGGCAACTAGCGGGAAACTACAATGAGCAGTTCTTC. It yields the protein CASRQLAGNYNEQFF.

This chain connects TRBV9 to TRBJ2-5; D is possibly TRBD1 (6 bases). V gave up 4 bases and J gave up 11 bases, with 21 bases separating them. This CDR3 is 14 amino acids long. Germline CDR1 SGDLS, CDR2 YYNGEE. The CDR3 DNA is TGTGCCAGCAGCATTACGAGCAGGGGCTGGGAGCAGTACTTC. Translating gives CASSITSRGWEQYF.

The V call is TRBV11-2, the J call TRBJ2-3, with TRBD2 matching 10 bases. Germline V gene data show CDR1 as SGHAT and CDR2 as FQNNGV. The CDR3 covers 14 residues. V gave up 6 bases and J gave up 6 bases; unmatched junction bases: 6. In DNA form, the CDR3 reads TGTGCCAGCAGGATACTAGCGGGGTTCGATACGCAGTATTTT. Its protein product is CASRILAGFDTQYF.

This clone was seen once. One end of the junction fails to match germline, which may point to a read error. The V gene is TRBV7-6, the J gene TRBJ2-6, with 8 bases fitting TRBD1. The CDR3 runs 16 residues. Germline lookup yields CDR1 SGHVS and CDR2 FNYEAQ. This CDR3 is CASSMGQGAGANGLTF. For the CDR3, the DNA is TGTGCCAGCAGCATGGGTCAGGGGGCTGGGGCCAACGGCCTGACTTTC. The full variable domain, rest sourced from reference TRBV7-6 and TRBJ2-6, is GAGVSQSPRYKVTKRGQDVALRCDPISGHVSLYWYRQALGQGPEFLTYFNYEAQQDKSGLPNDRFSAERPEGSISTLTIQRTEQRDSAMYRCASSMGQGAGANGLTFGAGSRLTVL.

The genes are TRBV11-2 and TRBJ2-2, with unresolved D. CDR3 length: 14 residues. CDR1 and CDR2 from the germline V gene are SGHAT and FQNNGV. V was trimmed by 0 bases and J by 9 bases, leaving 11 bases between them. Written as DNA, the CDR3 is TGTGCCAGCAGCTTAGAACCTAGTGCGTGGGAGCTGTTTTTT. Protein: CASSLEPSAWELFF.

This clone came up a few times. This sequence joins TRBV4-1 and TRBJ2-1; TRBD1 matches 8 bases. This CDR3 region has 14 residues. The germline V gene has CDR1 MGHRA and CDR2 YSYEKL. J was trimmed by 5 bases and V by 4 bases; bases with no gene match: 4. CDR3 DNA sequence: TGCGCCAGCAGCCCATTGACAGGGGACAATGAGCAGTTCTTC. This codes for CASSPLTGDNEQFF.

The chain combines TRBV10-3 with TRBJ2-1; the D gene is possibly TRBD2 (5 bases). Germline CDR1 ENHRY, CDR2 SYGVKD. The CDR3 contains 13 residues. Trimming left V 0 bases short and J 15 bases short, with 15 bases between. For the CDR3, the DNA is TGTGCCATCAGTGAGTCTAGCGCCCCCCGGGGGTTCTTC. It is translated as CAISESSAPRGFF.

The chain uses TRBV7-9 and TRBJ2-2; 8 bases map to TRBD1. The germline gives CDR1 SEHNR, CDR2 FQNEAQ (reference sequence). The CDR3 has 14 residues. Losses at the gene ends were 8 bases for V and 1 base for J; bases not matched to a gene: 3. The CDR3 bases are TGTGCCAGCGGTGGACAGGGGAACACCGGGGAGCTGTTTTTT. This encodes CASGGQGNTGELFF.

The V and J genes are TRBV5-1 and TRBJ1-1; D ambiguous. The germline V and J ends were trimmed by 4 bases and 1 base, with 8 bases remaining between them. CDR1 is SGHRS, CDR2 YFSETQ, per germline. The CDR3 is 13 residues long. CDR3 protein: CASSARWNTEAFF. The CDR3 nucleotides read TGCGCCAGCAGCGCGCGATGGAACACTGAAGCTTTCTTT.

The rearrangement joins TRBV5-1 to TRBJ2-7; 8 bases map to TRBD1. Germline V gives CDR1 SGHRS, CDR2 YFSETQ. This CDR3 comprises 13 residues. Germline trimming cut 0 bases from V and 4 bases from J; bases unmatched to any gene: 0. CDR3 bases: TGCGCCAGCAGCTTGGACAGGGGGTACGAGCAGTACTTC. Amino acid sequence: CASSLDRGYEQYF.

The CDR3 loop is CASSPVGTGTGVPYEQYF. DNA of the CDR3: TGTGCCAGCTCACCAGTCGGCACTGGGACAGGGGTACCCTACGAGCAGTACTTC. The chain employs TRBV18 and TRBJ2-7; TRBD1 matches 10 bases. Germline V gene data show CDR1 as KGHSH and CDR2 as LQKENI. V lost 2 bases, J lost 2 bases, and 12 bases stayed unmatched. The CDR3 sequence is 18 residues long.

This chain connects TRBV19 to TRBJ2-7; 13 nucleotides agree with TRBD2. CDR1 is LNHDA, CDR2 SQIVND, per germline (reference sequence). There are 16 residues in the CDR3. Trimming at V came to 6 bases and at J to 3 bases, leaving 8 bases not matched to a gene. DNA for the CDR3: TGTGCCAGTAGGAAACTAGCGGGAGGGCCGGGCTACGAGCAGTACTTC. Residues: CASRKLAGGPGYEQYF.

The V call is TRBV6-1, the J call TRBJ2-5; 16 nucleotides match TRBD2. This CDR3 is 16 amino acids long. V lost 4 bases to trimming and J lost 7 bases; unmatched junction nucleotides: 6. Per the germline V gene, CDR1 is MNHNS and CDR2 is SASEGT. For the CDR3, the DNA is TGTGCCAGCAGTGGGTATGGGACTAGCGGGAGGGGGACCCAGTACTTC. Its translation is CASSGYGTSGRGTQYF.

The chain has TRBV4-1 and TRBJ1-2, with 12 bases aligning to TRBD1. CDR1 MGHRA and CDR2 YSYEKL come from the germline V gene. The CDR3 is 20 residues long. V shed 3 bases and J 5 bases; nucleotides not matched to a gene: 19. CDR3 coding DNA: TGCGCCAGCAGCCAGTTGTTTGGGACAGGGGGCCGTAGAGGATCTTATGGCTACACCTTC. Translation gives CASSQLFGTGGRRGSYGYTF.

V and J are TRBV5-1 and TRBJ2-7, with D perhaps matching TRBD2 (6 bases). CDR3 length: 16 residues. Germline CDR1 reads SGHRS; CDR2 reads YFSETQ. Trimming removed 0 bases at V and 3 bases at J, with 16 bases between. CDR3 sequence reads: CASSLAGGAMGYEQYF. The CDR3 nucleotides read TGCGCCAGCAGCTTGGCCGGGGGAGCGATGGGCTACGAGCAGTACTTC.

CDR3 DNA: TGTGCCAGCAGCTTAGACAGGTTTGATGGCTACACCTTC. Residues: CASSLDRFDGYTF. The chain recombines TRBV7-2 with TRBJ1-2, with a tentative D call TRBD1 (5 bases). The V end lost 1 base, the J end lost 6 bases, and 9 bases lay between the germline ends. This CDR3 contains 13 residues. The germline V gene has CDR1 SGHTA and CDR2 FQGNSA. The whole variable domain, remainder taken from reference TRBV7-2 and TRBJ1-2, is GAGVSQSPSNKVTEKGKDVELRCDPISGHTALYWYRQSLGQGLEFLIYFQGNSAPDKSGLPSDRFSAERTGGSVSTLTIQRTQQEDSAVYLCASSLDRFDGYTFGSGTRLTVV.

The V gene is TRBV7-9, the J gene TRBJ1-4; D might be TRBD1 (6 bases). The CDR3 totals 12 residues. The V gene lost 4 bases and the J gene lost 15 bases, with 15 bases spanning the gap. The germline gives CDR1 SEHNR, CDR2 FQNEAQ (reference sequence). CDR3 coding DNA: TGTGCCAGCAGCTACACAGGGCCCTCCGTGTTTTTT. Encoded protein: CASSYTGPSVFF.

The chain uses TRBV4-1 and TRBJ2-2; 14 bases are a match to TRBD2. There are 16 residues in the CDR3. J lost 3 bases, V lost 4 bases, and 1 base had no gene match. Germline loops: CDR1 MGHRA, CDR2 YSYEKL. The DNA of the CDR3 is TGCGCCAGCAGCCTGGGACTAGCGGGAGACACCGGGGAGCTGTTTTTT. It codes for CASSLGLAGDTGELFF.

This chain uses TRBV5-4 with TRBJ1-1; TRBD1 might be the D (6 bases). The ends were cut back, 5 bases at V and 1 base at J, with 12 bases in the middle. This CDR3 has 14 amino acids. Germline loops: CDR1 SGHNT, CDR2 YYREEE (reference sequence). The CDR3 region has the DNA TGTGCCAGCAGTTGGCAGGGGCCGAACACTGAAGCTTTCTTT. The encoded protein is CASSWQGPNTEAFF.

V gene TRBV5-1 combines with J gene TRBJ2-2, with TRBD2 identical over 8 bases. This CDR3 region has 17 residues. Per the germline V gene, CDR1 is SGHRS and CDR2 is YFSETQ. The V and J ends lost 5 bases and 0 bases, in that order; junction bases with no gene match: 9. CDR3 residues: CASSETPGLANTGELFF. The CDR3 DNA reads TGCGCCAGCAGTGAGACGCCGGGACTAGCGAACACCGGGGAGCTGTTTTTT.

This clone has more than one count but fewer than ten. The junction and the germline gene differ at one end; a read error may be behind it. V gene TRBV7-9 combines with J gene TRBJ2-5, with TRBD2 matching 7 bases. The CDR3 is 13 amino acids. CDR1 and CDR2 from the germline V gene are SEHNR and FQNEAQ (reference sequence). The CDR3 DNA reads as TGTTCCAGCAGCTTGGCGGGGGTCGAGACCCAGTACTTC. Encoded protein: CSSSLAGVETQYF.

In the case of this clone: An end of the junction differs from the germline gene, which may be a read error. This rearrangement joins TRBV28 to TRBJ2-4; D is possibly TRBD2 (5 bases). Looked up from germline, CDR1 is MDHEN and CDR2 is SYDVKM. The CDR3 runs to 15 residues. CDR3 sequence: CASSRWEWAKNSQYF. The CDR3 nucleotides read TGTGCCAGCAGTAGGTGGGAGTGGGCCAAAAACAGTCAGTACTTC.

The chain combines TRBV6-6 with TRBJ1-1; D gene unclear. CDR3 length: 14 residues. Trimming removed 2 bases from V and 0 bases from J, with 7 bases in between. Germline CDR1 and CDR2: MNHNY and SVGAGI (reference sequence). The CDR3 region is CASSYGHMNTEAFF. The CDR3, as DNA: TGTGCCAGCAGTTACGGGCACATGAACACTGAAGCTTTCTTT.

This clone has a single count. This chain links TRBV6-6 with TRBJ2-2; D not resolved. Trimming left V 2 bases short and J 0 bases short, with 4 bases between. Germline CDR1 and CDR2: MNHNY and SVGAGI (reference sequence). There are 14 residues in the CDR3. CDR3 residues: CASSYGPNTGELFF. The CDR3, as DNA: TGTGCCAGCAGTTACGGCCCGAACACCGGGGAGCTGTTTTTT.

The chain links TRBV5-1 to TRBJ1-1; D is unclear. From germline, CDR1 is SGHRS and CDR2 YFSETQ. There are 9 residues in the CDR3. The V end lost 4 bases, the J end lost 10 bases, and 5 bases lay between the germline ends. CDR3 sequence: CASSLRAFF. DNA for the CDR3: TGCGCCAGCAGCCTTAGAGCTTTCTTT. Full variable domain (outside the CDR3, taken from reference TRBV5-1 and TRBJ1-1): KAGVTQTPRYLIKTRGQQVTLSCSPISGHRSVSWYQQTPGQGLQFLFEYFSETQRNKGNFPGRFSGRQFSNSRSEMNVSTLELGDSALYLCASSLRAFFGQGTRLTVV.

The V and J genes are TRBV11-2 and TRBJ2-7; TRBD2 might be the D (5 bases). Germline V gene lookup returns CDR1 SGHAT and CDR2 FQNNGV. V lost 3 bases to trimming and J lost 2 bases, with 11 bases between them. The CDR3 covers 14 residues. The CDR3 loop reads CASSFHYGTYEQYF. The CDR3 nucleotides are TGTGCCAGCAGCTTTCATTACGGGACCTACGAGCAGTACTTC.

The chain uses TRBV7-9 and TRBJ2-7, with 11 bases aligning to TRBD1. After removal of 4 bases from V and 2 bases from J, the junction contained 7 bases not matched to a gene. The CDR3 has 16 amino acids. Germline assignment: CDR1 SEHNR and CDR2 FQNEAQ (reference sequence). DNA of the CDR3: TGTGCCAGCAGCTCCGGGGGGGACAGGGGGACCTACGAGCAGTACTTC. This encodes CASSSGGDRGTYEQYF.

This chain links TRBV4-3 with TRBJ2-6, with 7 bases aligning to TRBD1. The CDR3 loop spans 16 amino acids. The germline CDR1 and CDR2 sequences are LGHNA and YSLEER. V shed 0 bases, J shed 1 base, and the junction held 0 bases outside the gene matches. In DNA form, the CDR3 reads TGCGCCAGCAGCCAAGAGGGACAGTCTGGGGCCAACGTCCTGACTTTC. Translated: CASSQEGQSGANVLTF.

The chain links TRBV28 to TRBJ1-2; the match to TRBD1 covers 12 bases. V dropped 5 bases and J dropped 7; count of bases not matched to a gene: 11. CDR3 size: 16 residues. Germline assignment: CDR1 MDHEN and CDR2 SYDVKM. CDR3 amino acids: CASSTGTGGPRGGYTF. DNA of the CDR3: TGTGCCAGCAGTACCGGGACAGGGGGCCCGCGGGGTGGCTACACCTTC.

This chain joins TRBV19 and TRBJ1-5; D may be TRBD1 (6 bases). The CDR3 covers 15 residues. The ends were cut back, 11 bases at V and 6 bases at J, with 23 bases in the middle. The germline CDR1 and CDR2 sequences are LNHDA and SQIVND (reference sequence). CDR3: CAVPLLGAEGQPQHF. CDR3 DNA: TGTGCCGTCCCCCTGCTGGGGGCAGAGGGTCAGCCCCAGCATTTT.